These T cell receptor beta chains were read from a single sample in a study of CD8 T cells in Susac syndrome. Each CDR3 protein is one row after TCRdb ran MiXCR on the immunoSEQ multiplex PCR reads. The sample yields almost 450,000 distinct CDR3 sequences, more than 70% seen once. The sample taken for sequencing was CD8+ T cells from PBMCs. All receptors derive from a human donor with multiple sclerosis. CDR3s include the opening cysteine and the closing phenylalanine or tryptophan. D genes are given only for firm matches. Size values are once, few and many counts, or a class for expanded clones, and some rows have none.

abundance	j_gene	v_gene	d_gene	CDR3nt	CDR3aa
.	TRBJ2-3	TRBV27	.	TGTGCCAGCAGTTTTTCTGGGGCAGATACGCAGTATTTT	CASSFSGADTQYF
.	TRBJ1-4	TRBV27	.	TGTGCCAGCAGTAATGGCTTAGTTAATGAAAAACTGTTTTTT	CASSNGLVNEKLFF
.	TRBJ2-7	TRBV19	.	TGTGCCAGTAGCGTCGCCCGGGACTCCTACGAGCAGTACTTC	CASSVARDSYEQYF
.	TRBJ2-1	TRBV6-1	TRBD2	TGTGCCAGCAGCAACCACGGAGGACTAGCGGGACGTAATGAGCAGTTCTTC	CASSNHGGLAGRNEQFF
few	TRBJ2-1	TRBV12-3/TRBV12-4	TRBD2	TGTGCCAGCAGTTTAAGAGCGGGGGGGTACAATGAGCAGTTCTTC	CASSLRAGGYNEQFF
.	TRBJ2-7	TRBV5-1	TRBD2	TGCGCCAGCAGTTTGAACCTCGGGGGGGCCTACGAGCAGTACTTC	CASSLNLGGAYEQYF
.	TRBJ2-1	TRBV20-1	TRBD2	TGCAGTGCTAGAGAAATAGCGGGAGACTATTACAATGAGCAGTTCTTC	CSAREIAGDYYNEQFF
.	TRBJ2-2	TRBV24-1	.	TGTGCCACCAGGGGAAGGAACACCGGGGAGCTGTTTTTT	CATRGRNTGELFF
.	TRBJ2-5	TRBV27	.	TGTGCCAGCAGTTTGGGGCCCGGGATGGGGACCCAGTACTTC	CASSLGPGMGTQYF
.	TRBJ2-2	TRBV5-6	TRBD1	TGTGCCAGCAGCTTGGCCGACAGGGTCAACTCCGGGGAGCTGTTTTTT	CASSLADRVNSGELFF
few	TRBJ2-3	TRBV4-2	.	TGTGCCAGCAGCCTAACATCAGATACGCAGTATTTT	CASSLTSDTQYF
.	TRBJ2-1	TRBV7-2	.	TGTGCCAGCAGCCCTGGGACTTCTACCTACAATGAGCAGTTCTTC	CASSPGTSTYNEQFF
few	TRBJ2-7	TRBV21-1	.	TGTGCCAGCAGCAACTGGGGGGCTCGGGGGTACGAGCAGTACTTC	CASSNWGARGYEQYF
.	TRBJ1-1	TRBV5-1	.	TGCGCCAGCAGCTTGGGGGCGGGGGCCAACACTGAAGCTTTCTTT	CASSLGAGANTEAFF
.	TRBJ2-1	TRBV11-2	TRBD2	TGTGCCAGCAGATCCCCAGCGGGGCGGCTGACCTACAATGAGCAGTTCTTC	CASRSPAGRLTYNEQFF
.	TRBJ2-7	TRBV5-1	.	TGCGCCAGCAGCTGGGACGAAGGGGGGATTAGGGACGAGCAGTACTTC	CASSWDEGGIRDEQYF
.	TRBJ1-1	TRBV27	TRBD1	TGTGCCAGCATACCACAGGGGAGTACTGAAGCTTTCTTT	CASIPQGSTEAFF
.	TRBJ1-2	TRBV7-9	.	TGTGCCAGCAGCTTTGACAGTAACTATGGCTACACCTTC	CASSFDSNYGYTF
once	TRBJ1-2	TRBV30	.	TGTGCCTGGGCGCAGGGCGTTGGCTACACCTTC	CAWAQGVGYTF
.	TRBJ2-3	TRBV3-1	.	TGTGCCAGCAGCCATAAGACAGATACGCAGTATTTT	CASSHKTDTQYF
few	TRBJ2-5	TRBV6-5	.	TGTGCCAGCACCCCGGGGGACGACCAAGAGACCCAGTACTTC	CASTPGDDQETQYF
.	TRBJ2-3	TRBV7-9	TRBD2	TGTGCCAGCAGCCTGGAGCGGGAGGGTGCCACAGATACGCAGTATTTT	CASSLEREGATDTQYF
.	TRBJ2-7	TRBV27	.	TGTGCCAGCAGTTCGACACGGACAGCCTTCTACGAGCAGTACTTC	CASSSTRTAFYEQYF
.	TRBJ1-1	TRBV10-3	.	TGTGCCATCAGTGTGTCGAGGGTGAAGGTGGAAGCTTTCTTT	CAISVSRVKVEAFF
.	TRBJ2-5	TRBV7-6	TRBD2	TGTGCCAGCAGCTTAAAAGTCGTTCCGGGACTAGCGGAAGAGGCCAAAGAGACCCAGTACTTC	CASSLKVVPGLAEEAKETQYF
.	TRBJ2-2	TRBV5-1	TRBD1	TGCGCCAGCAGCTTACGTAGGACAGGGTCGACCGGGGAGCTGTTTTTT	CASSLRRTGSTGELFF
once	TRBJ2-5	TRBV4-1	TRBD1	TGCGCCAGCAGCCAAGTGGGGACAGCCCAAGAGACCCAGTACTTC	CASSQVGTAQETQYF
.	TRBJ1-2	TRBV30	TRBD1	TGTGCCTGGAGTACTTTTCCGGGACAGGGAATCCATGGCTACACCTTC	CAWSTFPGQGIHGYTF
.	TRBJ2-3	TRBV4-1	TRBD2	TGCGCCAGCAGCCGAGGACTAGCGGCTAGCACAGATACGCAGTATTTT	CASSRGLAASTDTQYF
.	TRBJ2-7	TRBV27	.	TGTGCCAGCAGCCCAATGACAGTTTACGAGCAGTACTTC	CASSPMTVYEQYF
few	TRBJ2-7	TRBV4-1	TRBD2	TGTGCCAGCAGCCAAGGCAGCGGGGCCTACGAGCAGTACTTC	CASSQGSGAYEQYF
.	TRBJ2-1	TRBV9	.	TGTGCCAGCAGCGTAGTAGATGGGTTTAGCTCCTACAATGAGCAGTTCTTC	CASSVVDGFSSYNEQFF
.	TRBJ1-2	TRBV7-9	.	TGTGCCAGCAGCTCGACAGGTTCGGACTATGGCTACACCTTC	CASSSTGSDYGYTF